Each of the 21 T cell receptor beta chains below was sequenced from the same sample in a study of identical twins. TCRdb processed the 5' RACE reads anew with MiXCR; each CDR3 protein has one entry. The table has 550,000 to 700,000 distinct CDR3 sequences, 21% seen once. These data were likewise used in another study, on T cells expressing NK-cell markers.

The sample comprised PBMCs. Receptors were obtained from a woman aged 18-30 years in good health.

The chain carries TRBV2 and TRBJ2-7; perhaps TRBD2 as D (6 bases). V was shortened by 2 bases and J by 3 bases, with 11 bases between the two germline ends. The CDR3 spans 14 residues. CDR1 and CDR2 (germline): SNHLY, FYNNEI. The CDR3 coding sequence is TGTGCCAGCAGTGAATCCTGGGGGGACTACGAGCAGTACTTC. Its translation: CASSESWGDYEQYF.

This chain links TRBV3-1 with TRBJ2-1; possibly TRBD1 or TRBD2 for D (5 bases each). Germline assignment: CDR1 LGHDT and CDR2 YNNKEL (reference sequence). V lost 4 bases, J lost 5 bases, and 15 bases lay in between. The CDR3 is 15 amino acids. The CDR3 protein is CASSLLLGAHNEQFF. The CDR3 bases are TGTGCCAGCAGCCTCCTACTCGGGGCGCACAATGAGCAGTTCTTC.

The chain uses TRBV24-1 and TRBJ2-1; D is possibly TRBD1 (5 bases). V lost 3 bases and J lost 2, with 10 bases in between. CDR1 and CDR2 (germline): KGHDR, SFDVKD. This CDR3 comprises 15 residues. The CDR3 sequence is CATSDPRVPYNEQFF. The CDR3 DNA sequence: TGTGCCACCAGTGATCCCAGGGTGCCCTACAATGAGCAGTTCTTC.

The rearrangement uses TRBV6-5 and TRBJ2-7, with 9 positions matching TRBD1. CDR1 and CDR2 from the germline V gene are MNHEY and SVGAGI. Germline trimming cut 3 bases from V and 8 bases from J; bases unmatched to any gene: 8. The CDR3 runs 14 residues. The CDR3 region is CASSYGTGPLKQYF. The CDR3 DNA reads as TGTGCCAGCAGTTATGGGACAGGGCCCCTTAAGCAGTACTTC.

This rearrangement joins TRBV7-9 to TRBJ2-1; 10 bases align to TRBD2. The germline V gene encodes CDR1 SEHNR and CDR2 FQNEAQ (reference sequence). J gave up 9 bases and V 7 bases, and 6 bases lay outside the gene matches. The CDR3 has 13 residues. CDR3 region: CASTLAGAGEQFF. Here the CDR3 DNA reads TGTGCCAGCACCCTAGCGGGGGCCGGTGAGCAGTTCTTC.

The gene calls are TRBV20-1 and TRBJ2-3, with 10 nucleotides matching TRBD2. The CDR3 totals 17 residues. Germline CDR1 reads DFQATT; CDR2 reads SNEGSKA (reference sequence). Trimming took 0 bases from V and 2 from J; bases not matched to a gene: 8. The CDR3 nucleotides read TGCAGTGCTAGAGATCTACAACTAGCGGGACCCACAGATACGCAGTATTTT. This gives the protein CSARDLQLAGPTDTQYF.

This clonotype was counted a few times. The J gene is TRBJ2-7, the V gene TRBV20-1, with 7 positions matching TRBD2. This CDR3 spans 13 amino acids. The V and J ends lost 3 bases and 6 bases, in that order; junction bases with no gene match: 8. CDR1 and CDR2 from the germline V gene are DFQATT and SNEGSKA (reference sequence). CDR3 bases: TGCAGTGCTAGCGCGGGAGTAAGTGGCGAGCAGTACTTC. It is translated as CSASAGVSGEQYF.

This clonotype was seen a handful of times. This chain uses TRBV5-1 with TRBJ2-1; 9 nucleotides line up with TRBD1. The CDR3 sequence is 15 residues long. V trimming: 1 base; J trimming: 6 bases; junction bases outside the gene matches: 5. The germline V gene has CDR1 SGHRS and CDR2 YFSETQ. CDR3 region: CASSLKTGGTNEQFF. The CDR3 nucleotides read TGCGCCAGCAGCTTGAAGACAGGGGGGACCAATGAGCAGTTCTTC.

The CDR3 DNA follows: TGCAGCGTTGTAGGCTCTAGAGACGCAGATACGCAGTATTTT. It translates to CSVVGSRDADTQYF. The V gene is TRBV29-1, the J gene TRBJ2-3; D uncertain. The CDR3 is 14 residues long. V was pared by 4 bases and J by 4 bases, with 15 bases between. Germline V gene lookup returns CDR1 SQVTM and CDR2 ANQGSEA.

This clonotype was seen a few times. The chain joins TRBV7-2 to TRBJ1-5; 9 bases agree with TRBD1. After removal of 1 base from V and 5 bases from J, the junction contained 6 bases not matched to a gene. This CDR3 region has 16 residues. Germline lookup yields CDR1 SGHTA and CDR2 FQGNSA. CDR3 bases: TGTGCCAGCAGCTTAGTTGGACAGGGGTCTTATCAGCCCCAGCATTTT. Protein sequence: CASSLVGQGSYQPQHF.

The chain carries TRBV20-1 and TRBJ2-3; 10 nucleotides line up with TRBD2. J was trimmed by 6 bases and V by 3 bases; bases with no gene match: 6. Germline CDR1 DFQATT, CDR2 SNEGSKA (reference sequence). The CDR3 runs 14 residues. CDR3 sequence: CSARTGTSVDTQYF. The CDR3 nucleotides are TGCAGTGCTAGGACCGGGACTAGCGTCGATACGCAGTATTTT.

The chain joins TRBV7-8 to TRBJ1-1; 8 bases fit TRBD1. This CDR3 is 15 amino acids long. Germline CDR1 and CDR2: SGHVS and FQNEAQ. V lost 5 bases to trimming and J lost 5 bases; unmatched junction nucleotides: 10. The CDR3 reads CASSDTLDRGTEAFF. Written as DNA, the CDR3 is TGTGCCAGCAGCGACACGCTCGACAGGGGAACTGAAGCTTTCTTT.

At least ten counts were recorded for this clonotype. The rearrangement links TRBV19 to TRBJ2-3; 9 nucleotides agree with TRBD2. Trimming took 2 bases from V and 4 from J; bases not matched to a gene: 7. CDR1 LNHDA and CDR2 SQIVND come from the germline V gene (reference sequence). The CDR3 has 16 residues. This CDR3 is CASSIRGLALPDTQYF. The CDR3 coding sequence is TGTGCCAGTAGTATAAGGGGACTAGCTCTTCCAGATACGCAGTATTTT.

This clonotype was found many times. The chain links TRBV15 to TRBJ2-7; D may match TRBD1 or TRBD2 (5 bases each). The V gene's germline CDR1 is LNHNV and CDR2 YYDKDF (reference sequence). The CDR3 spans 13 residues. Trimming took off 7 bases at V and 5 bases at J, with 15 bases between the two ends. CDR3 sequence: CATNSGQLDEQYF. CDR3 DNA: TGTGCCACCAACTCGGGGCAGCTTGACGAGCAGTACTTC.

This clonotype was seen only a few times. The J gene is TRBJ2-6, the V gene TRBV27; D remains ambiguous. Germline CDR1 and CDR2: MNHEY and SMNVEV (reference sequence). The CDR3 extends over 16 amino acids. With 5 bases removed from V and 0 bases from J, the gap between germline ends came to 11 bases. The CDR3 nucleotides are TGTGCCAGCAGTCCCCTACAGCCCTCTGGGGCCAACGTCCTGACTTTC. This encodes CASSPLQPSGANVLTF.

Details on this clonotype: At one boundary the junction diverges from the germline segment, which might be a read error. The rearrangement uses TRBV12-3 or TRBV12-4 and TRBJ2-1; 7 bases are shared with TRBD1. CDR3 length: 16 amino acids. The DNA of the CDR3 is TGTACCAGCAGTTTATGGGACAGTCCCCCCTACAATGAGCAGTTCTTC. Translating it yields CTSSLWDSPPYNEQFF.

A few counts support this clonotype. This chain joins TRBV6-1 and TRBJ2-7, with 8 bases lining up with TRBD1. This CDR3 region has 14 residues. Losses at the gene ends were 6 bases for V and 1 base for J; bases not matched to a gene: 5. Germline V CDR1 and CDR2: MNHNS, SASEGT. CDR3 in amino acids: CASRSTGGSYEQYF. The CDR3 nucleotides are TGTGCCAGCAGATCAACAGGGGGGTCCTACGAGCAGTACTTC.

The chain combines TRBV7-9 with TRBJ2-6; D gene uncertain. There are 12 residues in the CDR3. V gave up 5 bases and J gave up 6 bases, with 5 bases separating them. CDR1 and CDR2 from the germline V gene are SEHNR and FQNEAQ (reference sequence). The CDR3 protein is CASSLSANVLTF. In nucleotides, the CDR3 is TGTGCCAGCAGCCTCTCGGCCAACGTCCTGACTTTC.

This clonotype was observed a few times. The chain recombines TRBV6-5 with TRBJ1-4; TRBD1 is a possible D gene (6 bases). This CDR3 has 15 amino acids. Deletions cut 0 bases from V and 6 bases from J, with 11 bases between. CDR1 is MNHEY and CDR2 is SVGAGI in the germline V gene. CDR3: CASSYSRDTHEKLFF. CDR3 sequence (DNA): TGTGCCAGCAGTTACTCGCGGGACACCCATGAAAAACTGTTTTTT.

The chain combines TRBV11-2 with TRBJ2-2; 9 nucleotides agree with TRBD2. Germline CDR1 and CDR2: SGHAT and FQNNGV. The CDR3 is made up of 18 amino acids. The V gene end was trimmed by 2 bases and the J gene end by 6 bases; junction bases not matched to a gene: 13. CDR3 coding DNA: TGTGCCAGCAGCTTAATGGTGGCGGGAGGGTCGAGGGCCGGGGAGCTGTTTTTT. Amino acid sequence: CASSLMVAGGSRAGELFF.

This clonotype was recorded many times. The chain links TRBV3-1 to TRBJ1-6; D ambiguous. The CDR3 is made up of 14 amino acids. The germline gives CDR1 LGHDT, CDR2 YNNKEL (reference sequence). V lost 3 bases and J lost 5, with 8 bases in between. Here the CDR3 reads CASSQGADNSPLHF. The DNA for the CDR3 is TGTGCCAGCAGCCAGGGCGCGGATAATTCACCCCTCCACTTT.